The TCR beta chain described here comes from a study of blood T cell repertoires in COVID-19. About the research overall: The cDNA or gDNA used as material had been derived from T cells, B-cell-depleted T cells, or PBMCs.

The CDR3 extends over 16 amino acids. V trimming: 6 bases; J trimming: 1 base; junction bases outside the gene matches: 9. Per the germline V gene, CDR1 is SQVTM and CDR2 is ANQGSEA. Profiled with immunoSEQ multiplex PCR; TCRdb holds only in-frame clones, not every one. The sample yields tens of thousands of clones, more than 70% seen once. The sample taken for sequencing was peripheral blood. This sequence originates from a man aged 45-65 years with acute or convalescent COVID-19. V usage is TRBV29-1 and J usage is TRBJ1-1; the match to TRBD1 covers 12 bases. In DNA form, the CDR3 reads TGCAGCGTGGCCGGGACAGGGGGCGCGACGAACACTGAAGCTTTCTTT. It yields the protein CSVAGTGGATNTEAFF.